The 3 T cell receptor beta chains in this list originate from one sample, sequenced in a study of prognosis after radiotherapy for stage I lung cancer. By two-round multiplex PCR, the TCR beta CDR3 was amplified from genomic DNA. Primers were specific to each TRBV and TRBJ gene in first-round PCR. TCRdb re-analysed the multiplex PCR reads in MiXCR, keeping a single row per CDR3 protein. The data show about 59,000 distinct CDR3 sequences, less than 30% seen once. The starting material was PBMCs, obtained before or after stereotactic body radiation therapy (not recorded which). The receptors originated from a donor over 45 with non-small cell lung cancer.

The chain employs TRBV6-5 and TRBJ1-3; D gene ambiguous. CDR3 size: 16 residues. V was clipped by 2 bases and J by 4 bases, with 15 bases between them. CDR1 and CDR2 from the germline V gene are MNHEY and SVGAGI. This chain's CDR3 is CASSYPLSGSGNTIYF. In nucleotides, the CDR3 is TGTGCCAGCAGTTACCCCTTAAGCGGTTCAGGAAACACCATATATTTT.

The chain carries TRBV20-1 and TRBJ1-1; D may be TRBD1 (6 bases). The ends were cut back, 6 bases at V and 3 bases at J, with 17 bases in the middle. There are 14 residues in the CDR3. Germline assignment: CDR1 DFQATT and CDR2 SNEGSKA (reference sequence). The CDR3 loop reads CSANNRVKYTEAFF. CDR3 sequence (DNA): TGCAGTGCAAATAACAGGGTTAAGTACACTGAAGCTTTCTTT.

The chain has TRBV28 and TRBJ1-5; D gene uncertain. The CDR3 totals 15 residues. Germline lookup yields CDR1 MDHEN and CDR2 SYDVKM. The V end was cut by 5 bases, the J end by 4 bases, with 15 bases between. The CDR3 region is CASSPQGRGNQPQHF. CDR3 nucleotides: TGTGCCAGCAGTCCCCAAGGGCGTGGAAATCAGCCCCAGCATTTT.